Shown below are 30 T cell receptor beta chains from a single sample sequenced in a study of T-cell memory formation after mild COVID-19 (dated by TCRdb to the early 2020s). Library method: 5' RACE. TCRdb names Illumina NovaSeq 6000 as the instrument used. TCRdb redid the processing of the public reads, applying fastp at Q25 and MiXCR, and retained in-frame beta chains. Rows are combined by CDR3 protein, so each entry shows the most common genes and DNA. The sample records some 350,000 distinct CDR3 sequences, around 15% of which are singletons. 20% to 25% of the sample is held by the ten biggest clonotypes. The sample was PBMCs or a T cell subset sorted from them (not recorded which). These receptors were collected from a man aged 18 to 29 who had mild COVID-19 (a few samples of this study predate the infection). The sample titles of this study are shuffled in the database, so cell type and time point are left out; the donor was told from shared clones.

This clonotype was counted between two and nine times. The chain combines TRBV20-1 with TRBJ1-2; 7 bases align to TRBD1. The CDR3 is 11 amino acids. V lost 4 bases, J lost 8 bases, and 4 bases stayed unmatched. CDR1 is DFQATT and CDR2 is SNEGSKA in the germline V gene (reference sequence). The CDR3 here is CSAISGGGYTF. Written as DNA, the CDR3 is TGCAGTGCTATATCAGGGGGAGGCTACACCTTC.

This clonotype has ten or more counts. The CDR3 sequence: CANQRGWADTQYF. CDR3 nucleotides: TGTGCCAACCAGCGGGGGTGGGCAGATACGCAGTATTTT. J is TRBJ2-3 and V is TRBV2, with TRBD2 matching 8 bases. Germline V gene sequence: CDR1 SNHLY, CDR2 FYNNEI. The length of the CDR3 is 13 residues. V dropped 10 bases and J dropped 4; count of bases not matched to a gene: 7.

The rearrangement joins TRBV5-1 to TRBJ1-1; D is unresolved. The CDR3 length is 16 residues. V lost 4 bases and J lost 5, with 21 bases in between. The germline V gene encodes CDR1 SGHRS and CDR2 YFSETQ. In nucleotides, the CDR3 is TGCGCCAGCAGCACACGGCTTCCTGACCCGGTGACTGAAGCTTTCTTT. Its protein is CASSTRLPDPVTEAFF.

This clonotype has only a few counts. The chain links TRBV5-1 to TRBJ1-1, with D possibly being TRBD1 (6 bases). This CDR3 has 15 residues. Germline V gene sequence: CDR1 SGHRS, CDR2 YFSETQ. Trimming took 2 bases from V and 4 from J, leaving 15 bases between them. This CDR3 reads CASSFLGTTTTEAFF. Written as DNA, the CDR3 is TGCGCCAGCAGCTTTTTAGGGACAACGACCACTGAAGCTTTCTTT.

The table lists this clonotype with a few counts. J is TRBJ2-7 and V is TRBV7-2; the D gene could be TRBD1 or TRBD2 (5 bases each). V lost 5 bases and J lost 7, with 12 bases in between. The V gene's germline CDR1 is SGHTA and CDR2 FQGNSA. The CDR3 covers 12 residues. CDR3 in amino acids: CASSLNWGEQYF. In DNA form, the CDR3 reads TGTGCCAGCAGCCTGAATTGGGGGGAGCAGTACTTC.

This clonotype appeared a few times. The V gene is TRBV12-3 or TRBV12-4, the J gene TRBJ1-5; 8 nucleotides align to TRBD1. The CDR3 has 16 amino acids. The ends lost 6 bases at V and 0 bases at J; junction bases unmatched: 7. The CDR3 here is CASRLGQGYSNQPQHF. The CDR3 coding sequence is TGTGCCAGCAGGCTTGGACAGGGATATAGCAATCAGCCCCAGCATTTT.

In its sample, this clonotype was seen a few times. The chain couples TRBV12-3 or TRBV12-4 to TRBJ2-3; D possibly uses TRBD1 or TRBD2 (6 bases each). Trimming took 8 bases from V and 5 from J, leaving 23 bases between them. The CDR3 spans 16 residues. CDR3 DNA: TGTGCCAGCCTTGCGGGGACAATAAAATCTGGAGATACGCAGTATTTT. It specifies CASLAGTIKSGDTQYF.

DNA for the CDR3: TGTGCCAGCAGCCGCCAGAGGGAGGGTGGCGAGCAGTACTTC. Encoded protein: CASSRQREGGEQYF. The V call is TRBV9, the J call TRBJ2-7; 7 bases are a match to TRBD2. In germline, CDR1 is SGDLS, CDR2 YYNGEE. The CDR3 has 14 residues. Trimming took 4 bases from V and 6 from J; bases not matched to a gene: 10. Full variable domain (remainder filled in from reference TRBV9 and TRBJ2-7): DSGVTQTPKHLITATGQRVTLRCSPRSGDLSVYWYQQSLDQGLQFLIQYYNGEERAKGNILERFSAQQFPDLHSELNLSSLELGDSALYFCASSRQREGGEQYFGPGTRLTVT.

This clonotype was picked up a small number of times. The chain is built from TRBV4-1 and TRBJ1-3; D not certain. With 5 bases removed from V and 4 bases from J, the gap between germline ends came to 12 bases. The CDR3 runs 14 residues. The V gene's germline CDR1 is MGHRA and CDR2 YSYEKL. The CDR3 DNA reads TGCGCCAGCAGCTTAGACGCGGGCGGAAACACCATATATTTT. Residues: CASSLDAGGNTIYF.

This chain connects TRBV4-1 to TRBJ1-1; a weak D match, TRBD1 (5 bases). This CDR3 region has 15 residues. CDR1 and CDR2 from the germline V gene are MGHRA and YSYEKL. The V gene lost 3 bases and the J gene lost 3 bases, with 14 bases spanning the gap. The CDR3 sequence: CASSHDPGGDTEAFF. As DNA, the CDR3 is TGCGCCAGCAGCCACGACCCGGGGGGGGACACTGAAGCTTTCTTT.

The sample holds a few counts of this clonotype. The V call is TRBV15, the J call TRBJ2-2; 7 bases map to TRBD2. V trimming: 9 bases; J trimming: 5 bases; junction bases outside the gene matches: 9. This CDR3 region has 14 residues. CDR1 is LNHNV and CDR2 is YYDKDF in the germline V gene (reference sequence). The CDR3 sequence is CATAGGGMTGELFF. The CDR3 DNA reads TGTGCCACGGCTGGGGGGGGAATGACCGGGGAGCTGTTTTTT.

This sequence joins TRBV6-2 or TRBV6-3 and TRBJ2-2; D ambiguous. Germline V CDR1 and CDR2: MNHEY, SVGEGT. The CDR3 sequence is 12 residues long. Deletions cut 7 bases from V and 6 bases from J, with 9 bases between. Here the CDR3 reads CASIQVAGELFF. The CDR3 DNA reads TGTGCCAGCATCCAGGTAGCCGGGGAGCTGTTTTTT.

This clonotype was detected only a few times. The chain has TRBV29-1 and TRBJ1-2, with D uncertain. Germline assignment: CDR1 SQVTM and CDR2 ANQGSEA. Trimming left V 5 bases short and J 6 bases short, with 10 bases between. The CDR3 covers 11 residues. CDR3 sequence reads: CSVTSGHGYTF. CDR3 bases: TGCAGCGTTACGTCCGGCCATGGCTACACCTTC. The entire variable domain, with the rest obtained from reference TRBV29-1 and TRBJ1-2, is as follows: SAVISQKPSRDICQRGTSLTIQCQVDSQVTMMFWYRQQPGQSLTLIATANQGSEATYESGFVIDKFPISRPNLTFSTLTVSNMSPEDSSIYLCSVTSGHGYTFGSGTRLTVV.

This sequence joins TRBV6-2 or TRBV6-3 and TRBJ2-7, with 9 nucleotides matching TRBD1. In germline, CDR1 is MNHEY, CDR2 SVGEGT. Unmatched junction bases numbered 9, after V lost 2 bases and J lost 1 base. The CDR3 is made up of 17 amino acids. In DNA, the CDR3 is TGTGCCAGCAGTTACCCAACAGGGGGCGAGAGGTCCTACGAGCAGTACTTC. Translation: CASSYPTGGERSYEQYF.

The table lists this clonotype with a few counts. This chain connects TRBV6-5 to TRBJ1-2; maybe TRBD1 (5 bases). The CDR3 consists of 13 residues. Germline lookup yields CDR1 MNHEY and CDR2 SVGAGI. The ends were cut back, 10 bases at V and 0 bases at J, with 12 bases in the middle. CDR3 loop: CATLRQPNYGYTF. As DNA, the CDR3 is TGTGCCACCTTAAGACAGCCTAACTATGGCTACACCTTC.

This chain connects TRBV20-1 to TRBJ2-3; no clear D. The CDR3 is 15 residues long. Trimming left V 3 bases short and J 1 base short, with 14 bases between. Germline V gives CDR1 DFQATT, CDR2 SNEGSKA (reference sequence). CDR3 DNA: TGCAGTGCTAGTGCCTCGGGTGGGGGCACAGATACGCAGTATTTT. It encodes CSASASGGGTDTQYF.

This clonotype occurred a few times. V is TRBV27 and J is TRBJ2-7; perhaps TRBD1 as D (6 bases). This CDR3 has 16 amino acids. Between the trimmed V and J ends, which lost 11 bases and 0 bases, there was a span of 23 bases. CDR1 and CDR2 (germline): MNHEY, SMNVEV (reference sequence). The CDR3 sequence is CAPAGRGTLLSYEQYF. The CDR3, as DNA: TGTGCCCCCGCGGGCAGGGGCACCCTCCTCTCCTACGAGCAGTACTTC.

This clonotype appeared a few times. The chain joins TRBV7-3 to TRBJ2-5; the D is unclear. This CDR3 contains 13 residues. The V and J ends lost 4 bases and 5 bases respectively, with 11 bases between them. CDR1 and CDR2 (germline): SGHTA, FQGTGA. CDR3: CASSSLQGETQYF. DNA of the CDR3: TGTGCCAGCAGCTCTCTGCAAGGCGAGACCCAGTACTTC.

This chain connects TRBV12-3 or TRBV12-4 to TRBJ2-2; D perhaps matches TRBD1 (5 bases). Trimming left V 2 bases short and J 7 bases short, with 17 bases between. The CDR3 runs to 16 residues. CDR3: CASSLWQGSTGGELFF. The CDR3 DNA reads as TGTGCCAGCAGTTTATGGCAGGGATCAACAGGCGGGGAGCTGTTTTTT.

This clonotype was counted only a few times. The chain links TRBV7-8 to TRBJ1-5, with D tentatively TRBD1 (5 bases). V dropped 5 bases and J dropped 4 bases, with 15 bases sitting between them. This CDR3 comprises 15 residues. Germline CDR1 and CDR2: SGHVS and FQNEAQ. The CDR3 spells CASSLTRGPNQPQHF. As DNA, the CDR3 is TGTGCCAGCAGCCTTACCCGGGGCCCGAATCAGCCCCAGCATTTT.

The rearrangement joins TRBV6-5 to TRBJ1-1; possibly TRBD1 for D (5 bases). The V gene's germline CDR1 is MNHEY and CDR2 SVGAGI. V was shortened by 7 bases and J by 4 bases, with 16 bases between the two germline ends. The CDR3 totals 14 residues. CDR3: CASTRAGGGTEAFF. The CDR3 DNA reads TGTGCCAGCACCCGGGCGGGGGGGGGCACTGAAGCTTTCTTT.

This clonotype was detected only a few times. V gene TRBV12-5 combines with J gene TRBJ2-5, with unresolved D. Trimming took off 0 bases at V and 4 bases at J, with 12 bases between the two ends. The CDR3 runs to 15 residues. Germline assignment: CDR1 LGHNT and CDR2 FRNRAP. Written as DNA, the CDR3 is TGTGCTAGTGGTTTGGTAGGGAATAGCCCAGAGACCCAGTACTTC. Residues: CASGLVGNSPETQYF. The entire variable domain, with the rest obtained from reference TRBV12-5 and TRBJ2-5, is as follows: DARVTQTPRHKVTEMGQEVTMRCQPILGHNTVFWYRQTMMQGLELLAYFRNRAPLDDSGMPKDRFSAEMPDATLATLKIQPSEPRDSAVYFCASGLVGNSPETQYFGPGTRLLVL.

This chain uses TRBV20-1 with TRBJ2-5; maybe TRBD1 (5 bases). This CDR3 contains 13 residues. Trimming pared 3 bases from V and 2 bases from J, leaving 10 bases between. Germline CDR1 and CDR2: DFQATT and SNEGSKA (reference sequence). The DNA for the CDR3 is TGCAGTGCTAGTTTTAGGGGACAAGAGACCCAGTACTTC. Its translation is CSASFRGQETQYF.

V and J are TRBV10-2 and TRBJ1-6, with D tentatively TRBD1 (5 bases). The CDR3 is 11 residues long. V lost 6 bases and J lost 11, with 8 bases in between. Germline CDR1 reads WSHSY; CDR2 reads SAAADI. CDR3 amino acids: CASREGPPLHF. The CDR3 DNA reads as TGCGCCAGCAGGGAGGGACCACCCCTCCACTTT.

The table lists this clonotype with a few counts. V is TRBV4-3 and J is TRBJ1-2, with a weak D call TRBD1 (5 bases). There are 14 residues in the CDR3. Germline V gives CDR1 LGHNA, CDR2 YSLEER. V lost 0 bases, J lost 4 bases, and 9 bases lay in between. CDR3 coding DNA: TGCGCCAGCAGCCAAGATCAAGGGGTCTATGGCTACACCTTC. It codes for CASSQDQGVYGYTF.

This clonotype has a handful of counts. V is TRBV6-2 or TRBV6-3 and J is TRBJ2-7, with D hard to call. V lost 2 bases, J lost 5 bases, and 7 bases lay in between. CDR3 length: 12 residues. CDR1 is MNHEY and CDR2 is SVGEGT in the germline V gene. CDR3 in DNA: TGTGCCAGCAGTTACCGTCATAACGAGCAGTACTTC. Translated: CASSYRHNEQYF.

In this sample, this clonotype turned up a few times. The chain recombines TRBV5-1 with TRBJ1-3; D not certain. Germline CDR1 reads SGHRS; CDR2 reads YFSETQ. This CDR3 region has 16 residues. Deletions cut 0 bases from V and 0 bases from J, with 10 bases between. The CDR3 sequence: CASSLGPQSSGNTIYF. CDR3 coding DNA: TGCGCCAGCAGCTTGGGACCGCAGAGCTCTGGAAACACCATATATTTT.

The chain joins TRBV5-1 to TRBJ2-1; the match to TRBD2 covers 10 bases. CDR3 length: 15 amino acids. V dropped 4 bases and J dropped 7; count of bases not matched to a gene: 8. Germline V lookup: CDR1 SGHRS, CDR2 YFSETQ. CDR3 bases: TGCGCCAGCAGCGAGTCAGCGGGGGGGCCGAATGAGCAGTTCTTC. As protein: CASSESAGGPNEQFF. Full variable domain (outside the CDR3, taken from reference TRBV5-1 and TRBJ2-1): KAGVTQTPRYLIKTRGQQVTLSCSPISGHRSVSWYQQTPGQGLQFLFEYFSETQRNKGNFPGRFSGRQFSNSRSEMNVSTLELGDSALYLCASSESAGGPNEQFFGPGTRLTVL.

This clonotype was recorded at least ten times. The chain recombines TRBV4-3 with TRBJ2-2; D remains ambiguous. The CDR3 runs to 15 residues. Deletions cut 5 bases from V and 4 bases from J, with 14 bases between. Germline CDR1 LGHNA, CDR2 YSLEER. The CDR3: CASSSRYRSTGELFF. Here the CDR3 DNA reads TGCGCCAGCAGCTCGAGGTATAGAAGCACCGGGGAGCTGTTTTTT.

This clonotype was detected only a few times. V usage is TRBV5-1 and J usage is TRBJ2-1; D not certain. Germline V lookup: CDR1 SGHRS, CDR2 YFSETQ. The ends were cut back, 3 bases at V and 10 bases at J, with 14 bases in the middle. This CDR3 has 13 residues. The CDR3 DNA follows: TGCGCCAGCAGCTCCACTGACGCCATCGAGCAGTTCTTC. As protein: CASSSTDAIEQFF.